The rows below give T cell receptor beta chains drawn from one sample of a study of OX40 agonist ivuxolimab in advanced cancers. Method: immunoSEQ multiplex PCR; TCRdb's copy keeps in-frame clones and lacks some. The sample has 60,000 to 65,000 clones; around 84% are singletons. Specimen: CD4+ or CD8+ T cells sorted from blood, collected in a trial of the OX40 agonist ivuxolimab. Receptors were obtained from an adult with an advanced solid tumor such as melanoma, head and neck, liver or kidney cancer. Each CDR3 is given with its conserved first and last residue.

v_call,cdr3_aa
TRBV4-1,CASSPTTGARAIIYEQYF
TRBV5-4,CASRFWTGGGGANVLTF
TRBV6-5,CASTLRTSGANEQFF
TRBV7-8,CASSPKSAGDSSGANVLTF
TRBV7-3,CASSRLAGDYNEQFF
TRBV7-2,CASSFQTLVGETQYF
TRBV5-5,CASSLGVVSRGQETQYF
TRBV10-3,CAIKGSSYEQYF
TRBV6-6,CASKGGYQETQYF
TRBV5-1,CASSWPQGAPGEKLFF
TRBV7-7,CASSLFGGANEQFF
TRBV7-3,CASSLGSSSGTQYF
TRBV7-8,CASSWGWGTEAFF
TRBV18,CASSPRASHYNEQFF
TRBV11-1,CAISSGGARDEQFF
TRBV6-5,CASSSGGGTQDGYTF
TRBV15,CATSRQGGGSYEQYF
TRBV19,CASIRTAPGTTLTGELFF
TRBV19,CASSIGQGQETQYF
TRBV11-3,CASSGVGNGQFF
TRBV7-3,CASSLLAGHPYEQYF
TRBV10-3,CAISESTDPSNQPQHF
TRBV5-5,CASSPWGVAQRNEKLFF
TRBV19,CASSTTPNTGELFF
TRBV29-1,CSTFAGEQFF
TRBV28,CASSLLGGRAPYEQYF
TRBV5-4,CASSPPGQYTGELFF
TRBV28,CASISSRRGTQETQYF
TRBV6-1,CASSYIRDGSPLHF
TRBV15,CATSRVGKDAFF
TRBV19,CASIPPGTGGQKLFF
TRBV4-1,CASSQPGTGREAFF
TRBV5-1,CASSYREHNYGYTF
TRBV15,CATSPHLAGIILFGEQFF
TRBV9,CASSARLGTESYNEQFF
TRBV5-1,CASSLASTPEETQYF
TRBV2,CASSLSRGRGNNEQFF
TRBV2,CASRGQGSYNSPLHF
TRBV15,CATSRDLYGYTF
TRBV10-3,CATKIDRTYNEQFF
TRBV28,CASSSPGQGNTIYF
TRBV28,CASGRDFYEQYF
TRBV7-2,CASSLAGHGYEQYF
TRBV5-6,CASSFRQSSYNEQFF
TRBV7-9,CASSLQGNGNQPQHF
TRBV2,CAGARSGVPYEQYF
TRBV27,CASSQTSGSYNEQFF
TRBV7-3,CASSVNQAGGREQFF
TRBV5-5,CASSDGTGAPYEQYF
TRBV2,CASRRTGQLNTEAFF
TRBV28,CASSLAGPGTQYF
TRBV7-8,CASSRGQDYEQYF
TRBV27,CASSSGLAGVPTQYF
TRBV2,CASSRQGWDEKLFF
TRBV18,CASSPRLIAAPEETQYF
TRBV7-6,CASSPSGTDGNTIYF
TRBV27,CASSTTGGPQFF
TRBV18,CASSPGARYEQYF
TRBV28,CASRYSNQPQHF